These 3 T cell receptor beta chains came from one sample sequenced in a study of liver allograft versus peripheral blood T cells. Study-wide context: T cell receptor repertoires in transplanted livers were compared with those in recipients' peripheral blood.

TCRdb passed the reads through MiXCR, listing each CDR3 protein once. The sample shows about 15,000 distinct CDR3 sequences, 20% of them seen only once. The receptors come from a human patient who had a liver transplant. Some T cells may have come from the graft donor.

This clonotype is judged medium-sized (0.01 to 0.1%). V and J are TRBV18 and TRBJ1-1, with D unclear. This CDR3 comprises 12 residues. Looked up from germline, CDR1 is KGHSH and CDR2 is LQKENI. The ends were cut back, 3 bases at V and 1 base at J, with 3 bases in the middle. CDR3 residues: CASSPRNTEAFF. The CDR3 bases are TGTGCCAGCTCACCGCGGAACACTGAAGCTTTCTTT.

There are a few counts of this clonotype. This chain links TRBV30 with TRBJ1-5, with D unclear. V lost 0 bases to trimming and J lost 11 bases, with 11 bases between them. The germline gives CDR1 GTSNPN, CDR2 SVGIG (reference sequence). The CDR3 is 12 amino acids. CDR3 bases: TGTGCCTGGAGTGTGGTCAACGGGGCCCAGCATTTT. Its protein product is CAWSVVNGAQHF.

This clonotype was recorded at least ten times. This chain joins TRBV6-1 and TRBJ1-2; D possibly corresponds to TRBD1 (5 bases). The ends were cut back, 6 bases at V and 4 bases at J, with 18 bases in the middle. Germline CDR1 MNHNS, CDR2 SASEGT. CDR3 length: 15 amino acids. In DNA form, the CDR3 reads TGTGCCAGCAGCGAGCCCAGTAGGGGCGTCTATGGCTACACCTTC. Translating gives CASSEPSRGVYGYTF.